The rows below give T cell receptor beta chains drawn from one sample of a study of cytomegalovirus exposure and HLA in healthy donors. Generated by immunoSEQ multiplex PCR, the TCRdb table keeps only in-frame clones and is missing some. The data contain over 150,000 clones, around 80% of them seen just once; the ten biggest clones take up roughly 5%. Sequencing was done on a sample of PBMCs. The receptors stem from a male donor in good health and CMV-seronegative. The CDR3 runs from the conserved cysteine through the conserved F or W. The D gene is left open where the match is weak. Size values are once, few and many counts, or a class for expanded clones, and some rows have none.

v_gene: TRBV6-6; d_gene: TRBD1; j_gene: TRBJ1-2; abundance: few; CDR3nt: TGTGCCACGGGACAGGGTCATAACTATGGCTACACCTTC; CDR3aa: CATGQGHNYGYTF
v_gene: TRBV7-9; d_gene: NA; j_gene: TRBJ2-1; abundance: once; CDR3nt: TGTGCCAGCAGCTTAGTGCGGGACAGTCTATACAATGAGCAGTTCTTC; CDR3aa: CASSLVRDSLYNEQFF
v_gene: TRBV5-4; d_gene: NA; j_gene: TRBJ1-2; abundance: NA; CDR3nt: TGTGCCAGCAGCTTGGGCCAGGTTGGCTACACCTTC; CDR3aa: CASSLGQVGYTF
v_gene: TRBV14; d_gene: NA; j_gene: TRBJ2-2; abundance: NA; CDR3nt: TGTGCCAGCAGCCAAGATCGACTTACCGGGGAGCTGTTTTTT; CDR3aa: CASSQDRLTGELFF
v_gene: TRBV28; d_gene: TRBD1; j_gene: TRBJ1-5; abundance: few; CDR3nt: TGTGCCAGCAGTTCCGGACAGGGAGTAAGTCAGCCCCAGCATTTT; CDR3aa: CASSSGQGVSQPQHF
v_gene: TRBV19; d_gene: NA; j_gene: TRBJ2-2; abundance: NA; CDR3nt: TGTGCCAGTAGTATAGCGAGGAACACCGGGGAGCTGTTTTTT; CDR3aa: CASSIARNTGELFF
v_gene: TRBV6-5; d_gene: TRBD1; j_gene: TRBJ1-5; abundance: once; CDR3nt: TGTGCCAGCAACCAGGACAGGTCGGGCAATCAGCCCCAGCATTTT; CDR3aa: CASNQDRSGNQPQHF
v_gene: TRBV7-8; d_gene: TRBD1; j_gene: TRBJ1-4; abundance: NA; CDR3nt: TGTGCCAGCAGGCGAACAGGGGGTAGCGAAAAACTGTTTTTT; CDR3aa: CASRRTGGSEKLFF
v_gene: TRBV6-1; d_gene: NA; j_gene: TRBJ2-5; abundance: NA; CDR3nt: TGTGCCAGCAGTGACAGGGGACCGCCAGAGACCCAGTACTTC; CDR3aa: CASSDRGPPETQYF
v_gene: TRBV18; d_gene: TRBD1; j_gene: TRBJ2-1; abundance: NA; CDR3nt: TGTGCCAGCTCACCACCCGGGACAGCCACCTACAATGAGCAGTTCTTC; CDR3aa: CASSPPGTATYNEQFF
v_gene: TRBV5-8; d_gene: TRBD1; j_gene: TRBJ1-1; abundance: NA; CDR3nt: TGTGCCAGCAGCACCACGACAGGGGAATTGAACACTGAAGCTTTCTTT; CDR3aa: CASSTTTGELNTEAFF
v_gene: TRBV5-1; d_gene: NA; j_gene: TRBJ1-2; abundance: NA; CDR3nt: TGCGCCAGCAGCTTGCAGACAGCTAATAACTATGGCTACACCTTC; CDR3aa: CASSLQTANNYGYTF
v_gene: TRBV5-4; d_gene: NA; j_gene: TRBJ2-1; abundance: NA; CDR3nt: TGTGCCAGCAGCTTGGCCGGGAGAAGCTCCTACAATGAGCAGTTCTTC; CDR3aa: CASSLAGRSSYNEQFF
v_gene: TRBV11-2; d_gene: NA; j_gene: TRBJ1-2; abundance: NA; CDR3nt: TGTGCCAGCAGCTTACCTGAAGGCAGGAAAGGCTACACCTTC; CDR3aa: CASSLPEGRKGYTF
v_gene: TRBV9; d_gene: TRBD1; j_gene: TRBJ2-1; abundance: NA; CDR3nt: TGTGCCAGCAGCGCTCTCCCTGGACAGGGGGGCAATGAGCAGTTCTTC; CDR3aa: CASSALPGQGGNEQFF
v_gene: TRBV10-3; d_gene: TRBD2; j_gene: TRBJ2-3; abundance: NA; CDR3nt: TGTGCCATCAGTGGGTTAGGATCGAGCGGGAGGGCCGGAGATACGCAGTATTTT; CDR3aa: CAISGLGSSGRAGDTQYF
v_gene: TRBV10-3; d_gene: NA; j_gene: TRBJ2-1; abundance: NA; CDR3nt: TGTGCCATCAGTGCAAAGGCGACAACCTACAATGAGCAGTTCTTC; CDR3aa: CAISAKATTYNEQFF
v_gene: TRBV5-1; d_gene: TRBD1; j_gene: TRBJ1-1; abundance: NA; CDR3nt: TGCGCCAGCAGCTTGGCCGAACAGGGGGCGGGAACTGAAGCTTTCTTT; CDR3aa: CASSLAEQGAGTEAFF
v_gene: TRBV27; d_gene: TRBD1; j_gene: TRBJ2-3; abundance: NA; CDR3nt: TGTGCCAGCAGTTTTCAGGGGGCTCAGCTCAACACAGATACGCAGTATTTT; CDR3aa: CASSFQGAQLNTDTQYF
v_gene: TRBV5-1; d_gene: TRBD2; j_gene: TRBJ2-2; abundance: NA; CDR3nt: TGCGCCAGCAGCTACGGGACTAGAGACACCGGGGAGCTGTTTTTT; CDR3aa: CASSYGTRDTGELFF
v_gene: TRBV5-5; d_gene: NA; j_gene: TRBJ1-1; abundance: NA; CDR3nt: TGTGCCAGCAGCCCGTTAACCCGAGGAGCTTTCTTT; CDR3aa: CASSPLTRGAFF
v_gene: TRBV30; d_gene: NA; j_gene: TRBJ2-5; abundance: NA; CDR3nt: TGTGCCTGGAGCGAAAAAGGGGGAGTTAGGGGAAAGCAGTACTTC; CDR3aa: CAWSEKGGVRGKQYF
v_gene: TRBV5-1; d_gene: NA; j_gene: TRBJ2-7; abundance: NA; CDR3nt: TGCGCCAGCAGCTTCCTCCCGGGACATACCTACGAGCAGTACTTC; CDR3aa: CASSFLPGHTYEQYF
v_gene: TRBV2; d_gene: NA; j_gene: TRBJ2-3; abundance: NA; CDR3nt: TGTGCCAGCAGTGAAACTAGCAGCACAGATACGCAGTATTTT; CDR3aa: CASSETSSTDTQYF
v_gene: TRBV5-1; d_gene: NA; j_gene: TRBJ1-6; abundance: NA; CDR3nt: TGCGCCAGCAGCCAAAACCCCACCAGGGAATCACCCCTCCACTTT; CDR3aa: CASSQNPTRESPLHF
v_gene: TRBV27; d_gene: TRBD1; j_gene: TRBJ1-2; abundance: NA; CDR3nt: TGTGCCAGCAGTTTGACAGGGGGTGGCTACACCTTC; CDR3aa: CASSLTGGGYTF
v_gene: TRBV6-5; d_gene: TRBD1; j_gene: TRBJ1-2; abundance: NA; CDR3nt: TGTGCCAGCAGCAGACAGGGGGCTGACTATGGCTACACCTTC; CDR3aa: CASSRQGADYGYTF
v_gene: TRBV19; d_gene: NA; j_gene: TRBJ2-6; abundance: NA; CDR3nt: TGTGCCAGTAGTACACCGGGGAGCTCTGGGGCCAACGTCCTGACTTTC; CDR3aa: CASSTPGSSGANVLTF
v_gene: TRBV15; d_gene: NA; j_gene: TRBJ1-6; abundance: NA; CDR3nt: TGTGCCACCAGCAGAGATGCCGCGGGATCACCCCTCCACTTT; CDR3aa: CATSRDAAGSPLHF
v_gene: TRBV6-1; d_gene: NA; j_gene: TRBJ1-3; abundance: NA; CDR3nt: TGTGCCAGCAGTGAAGAAAGTTCGGGATCGTGGGGAAACACCATATATTTT; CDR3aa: CASSEESSGSWGNTIYF
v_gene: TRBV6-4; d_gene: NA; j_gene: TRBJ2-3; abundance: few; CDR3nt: TGTGCCAGCAGTAGACAGGCTAGCACAGATACGCAGTATTTT; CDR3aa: CASSRQASTDTQYF
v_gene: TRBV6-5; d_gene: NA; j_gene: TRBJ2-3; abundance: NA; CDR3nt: TGTGCCAGCAGGGGGCATGACACAGATACGCAGTATTTT; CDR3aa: CASRGHDTDTQYF
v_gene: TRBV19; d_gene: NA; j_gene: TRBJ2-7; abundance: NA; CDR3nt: TGTGCCAGTAGTATAGGGACATCCTACGAGCAGTACTTC; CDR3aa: CASSIGTSYEQYF
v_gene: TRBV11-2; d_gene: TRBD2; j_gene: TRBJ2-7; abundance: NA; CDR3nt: TGTGCCAGCAGCTTAGAACTAGCGGGAGGTTACGAGCAGTACTTC; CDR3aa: CASSLELAGGYEQYF
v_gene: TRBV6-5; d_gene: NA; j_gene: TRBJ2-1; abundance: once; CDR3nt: TGTGCCAGCAGTTACGTCGGCGGAGGGCCCAATGAGCAGTTCTTC; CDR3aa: CASSYVGGGPNEQFF
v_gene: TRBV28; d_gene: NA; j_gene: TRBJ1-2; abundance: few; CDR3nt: TGTGCCAGCAGTTACAGGTGGGACTATGGCTACACCTTC; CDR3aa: CASSYRWDYGYTF
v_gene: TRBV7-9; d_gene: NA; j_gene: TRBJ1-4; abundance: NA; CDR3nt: TGTGCCAGCGGGGGGGCCGGGGAAAAACTGTTTTTT; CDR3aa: CASGGAGEKLFF
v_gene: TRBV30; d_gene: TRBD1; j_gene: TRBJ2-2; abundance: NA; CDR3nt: TGTGCCTGGGGACAGGCAAACACCGGGGAGCTGTTTTTT; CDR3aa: CAWGQANTGELFF
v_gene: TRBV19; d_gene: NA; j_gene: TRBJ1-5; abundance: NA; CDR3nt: TGTGCCAGTAGGCGGACTACTTTTCAGGGAGGGAGCAATCAGCCCCAGCATTTT; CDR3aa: CASRRTTFQGGSNQPQHF
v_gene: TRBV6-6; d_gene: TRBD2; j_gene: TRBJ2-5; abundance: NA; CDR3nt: TGTGCCGCCGTAGCGGGGGGCGGCGAGACCCAGTACTTC; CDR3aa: CAAVAGGGETQYF
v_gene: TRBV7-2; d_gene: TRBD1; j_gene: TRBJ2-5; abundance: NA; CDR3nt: TGTGCCAGCAGCCACAGGGGAGAGACCCAGTACTTC; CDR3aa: CASSHRGETQYF
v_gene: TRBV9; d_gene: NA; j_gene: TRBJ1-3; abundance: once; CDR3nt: TGTGCCAGCAGTCAGGGGTACTCTGGAAACACCATATATTTT; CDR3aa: CASSQGYSGNTIYF
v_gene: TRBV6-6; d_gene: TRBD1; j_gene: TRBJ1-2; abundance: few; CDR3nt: TGTGCCAGCAGTTACGAGGCAGGGGGCTATGGCTACACCTTC; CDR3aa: CASSYEAGGYGYTF
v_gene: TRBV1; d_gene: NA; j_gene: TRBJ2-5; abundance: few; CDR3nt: TGCACCAGCAGCCGACAGGCCGGGCTAGAGACCCAGTACTTC; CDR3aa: CTSSRQAGLETQYF
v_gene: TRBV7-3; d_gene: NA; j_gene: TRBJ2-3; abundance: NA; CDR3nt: TGTGCCAGCAGCCTCCTTACAGGTAGCACAGATACGCAGTATTTT; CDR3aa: CASSLLTGSTDTQYF
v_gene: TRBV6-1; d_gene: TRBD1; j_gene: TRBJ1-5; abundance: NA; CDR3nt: TGTGCCAGCAGTGGCGGGACAGGGGGGTTTCAGCCCCAGCATTTT; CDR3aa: CASSGGTGGFQPQHF
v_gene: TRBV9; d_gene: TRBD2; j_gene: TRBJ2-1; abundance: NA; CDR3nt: TGTGCCAGCAGCGGAGGTAGCGGGGGCTCCTACAATGAGCAGTTCTTC; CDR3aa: CASSGGSGGSYNEQFF
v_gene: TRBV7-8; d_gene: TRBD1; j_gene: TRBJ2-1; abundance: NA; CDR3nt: TGTGCCAGCAGCTTTGTGTCCGGGACAGGGAGCTACAATGAGCAGTTCTTC; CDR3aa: CASSFVSGTGSYNEQFF
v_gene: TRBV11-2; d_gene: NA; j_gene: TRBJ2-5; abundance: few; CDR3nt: TGTGCCAGCAGCTTTTCCCCAGACCAAGAGACCCAGTACTTC; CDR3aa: CASSFSPDQETQYF
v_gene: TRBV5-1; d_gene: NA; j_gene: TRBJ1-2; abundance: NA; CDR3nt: TGCGCCAGCAGCCCGGGACTCTCGGCCGTCTATGGCTACACCTTC; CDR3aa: CASSPGLSAVYGYTF
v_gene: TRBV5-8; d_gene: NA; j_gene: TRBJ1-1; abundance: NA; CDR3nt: TGTGCCAGCAGCCTGAGGCTAGGTAACGCTGAAGCTTTCTTT; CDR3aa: CASSLRLGNAEAFF
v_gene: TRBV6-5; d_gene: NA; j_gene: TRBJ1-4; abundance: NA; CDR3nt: TGTGCCAGCAGATTAACAGGAGTCAATGAAAAACTGTTTTTT; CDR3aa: CASRLTGVNEKLFF
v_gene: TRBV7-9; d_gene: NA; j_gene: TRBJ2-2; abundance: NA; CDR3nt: TGTGCCAGCAGCCATCGGAGGGCAGTTCGGGCGAACACCGGGGAGCTGTTTTTT; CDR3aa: CASSHRRAVRANTGELFF
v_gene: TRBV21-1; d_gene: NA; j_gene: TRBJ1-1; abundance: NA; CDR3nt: TGTGCCAGCAGCAATACAGGAGACACTGAAGCTTTCTTT; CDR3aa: CASSNTGDTEAFF
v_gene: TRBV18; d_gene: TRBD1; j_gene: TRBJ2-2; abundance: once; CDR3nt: TGTGCCAGCACCCTTACAGGGGAGCACACCGGGGAGCTGTTTTTT; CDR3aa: CASTLTGEHTGELFF